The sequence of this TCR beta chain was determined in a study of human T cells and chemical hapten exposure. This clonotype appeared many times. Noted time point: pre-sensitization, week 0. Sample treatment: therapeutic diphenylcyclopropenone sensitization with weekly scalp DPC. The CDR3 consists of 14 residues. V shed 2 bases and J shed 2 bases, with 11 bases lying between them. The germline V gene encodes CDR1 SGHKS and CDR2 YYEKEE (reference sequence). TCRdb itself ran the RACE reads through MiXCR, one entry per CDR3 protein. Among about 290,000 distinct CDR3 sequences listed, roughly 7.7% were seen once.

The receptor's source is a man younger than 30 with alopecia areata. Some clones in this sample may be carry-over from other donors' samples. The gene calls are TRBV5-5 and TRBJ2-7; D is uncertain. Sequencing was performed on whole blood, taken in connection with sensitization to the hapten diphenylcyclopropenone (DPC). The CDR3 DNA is TGTGCCAGCAGCTTCCGGGCGCAACCCTACGAGCAGTACTTC. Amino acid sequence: CASSFRAQPYEQYF.